This T cell receptor (beta chain) was captured in a study of T cell repertoires in cytomegalovirus infection. Trimming removed 2 bases from V and 2 bases from J; junction bases left unmatched: 3. CDR1 and CDR2 from the germline V gene are SGHVS and FQNEAQ. The CDR3 loop spans 16 amino acids. This clonotype appeared many times. TCRdb re-called the reads through MiXCR, storing one row per CDR3 protein. Found here are some 680,000 distinct CDR3 sequences, 35% to 45% of them singletons; the top ten hold around 2.6%. The rearrangement joins TRBV7-8 to TRBJ2-3; 11 bases line up with TRBD2. The receptor was derived from a human donor in good health (CMV status not recorded). Some clones in this sample may be carry-over from other donors' samples. The sample was PBMCs. The CDR3: CASSLRLAGITDTQYF. The CDR3, as DNA: TGTGCCAGCAGCTTACGACTAGCGGGAATCACAGATACGCAGTATTTT. The variable domain in full, completed from reference TRBV7-8 and TRBJ2-3, reads GAGVSQSPRYKVAKRGQDVALRCDPISGHVSLFWYQQALGQGPEFLTYFQNEAQLDKSGLPSDRFFAERPEGSVSTLKIQRTQQEDSAVYLCASSLRLAGITDTQYFGPGTRLTVL.